One and the same sample provided the 20 T cell receptor beta chains below, sequenced in a study of shared clonotypes between healthy human individuals. CD8 cells classed as naive were CD45RO-negative and positively selected for CCR7, excluding terminally differentiated effector memory CD45RA+ cells. The protocol was immunoSEQ multiplex PCR, while the TCRdb copy is restricted to in-frame clones and leaves out a portion. The table has about 2 million clones, over 85% seen once. The source material was naive CD8+ T cells sorted from blood. All receptors come from a man between 18 and 29 years old in good health.

V and J are TRBV27 and TRBJ1-5; tentative D call: TRBD1 (6 bases). The CDR3 consists of 14 residues. V lost 5 bases, J lost 4 bases, and 12 bases lay in between. Germline-derived CDR1 and CDR2 are MNHEY and SMNVEV (reference sequence). CDR3 bases: TGTGCCAGCAGTCCCCGGACAGTAAATCAGCCCCAGCATTTT. As protein: CASSPRTVNQPQHF.

This rearrangement joins TRBV28 to TRBJ2-3, with 14 nucleotides matching TRBD2. V lost 1 base and J lost 0; bases outside the gene matches: 6. Germline values: CDR1 MDHEN, CDR2 SYDVKM. The length of the CDR3 is 19 residues. CDR3: CASSLSLGTSGGSTDTQYF. The CDR3 DNA reads TGTGCCAGCAGTTTATCGCTGGGGACTAGCGGGGGAAGCACAGATACGCAGTATTTT.

V is TRBV11-2 and J is TRBJ2-7; D is undetermined. V dropped 4 bases and J dropped 5 bases, with 12 bases sitting between them. CDR1 and CDR2 (germline): SGHAT, FQNNGV. The CDR3 runs 13 residues. The CDR3 nucleotides read TGTGCCAGCAGCTGGGTAGTTTTCCACGAGCAGTACTTC. Amino acids: CASSWVVFHEQYF.

The gene calls are TRBV19 and TRBJ2-7, with a weak D call TRBD1 (7 bases). The germline gives CDR1 LNHDA, CDR2 SQIVND (reference sequence). Deletions cut 5 bases from V and 4 bases from J, with 15 bases between. This CDR3 comprises 14 residues. CDR3 nucleotide sequence: TGTGCCAGTAGTGCGGGACAGCTACATTACGAGCAGTACTTC. It specifies CASSAGQLHYEQYF.

The V call is TRBV5-6, the J call TRBJ2-1, with a tentative D call TRBD2 (6 bases). The V end was cut by 2 bases, the J end by 4 bases, with 19 bases between. Germline V lookup: CDR1 SGHDT, CDR2 YYEEEE. The CDR3 has 17 amino acids. The CDR3 here is CASSLGLPGEIYNEQFF. Written as DNA, the CDR3 is TGTGCCAGCAGCTTAGGGCTCCCGGGGGAGATTTACAATGAGCAGTTCTTC.

The CDR3 sequence is CASSVGESVSYEQYF. CDR3 coding DNA: TGTGCCAGCAGCGTAGGCGAGTCTGTATCCTACGAGCAGTACTTC. The chain is built from TRBV9 and TRBJ2-7; D gene unclear. V shed 0 bases and J shed 1 base, with 11 bases lying between them. The germline V gene encodes CDR1 SGDLS and CDR2 YYNGEE. This CDR3 spans 15 amino acids.

The rearrangement uses TRBV29-1 and TRBJ1-1; 7 bases align to TRBD1. Germline V gene lookup returns CDR1 SQVTM and CDR2 ANQGSEA. CDR3 size: 14 residues. With 6 bases clipped from V and 1 base from J, the junction kept 8 bases outside the gene matches. The CDR3 region has the DNA TGCAGCGTAACAGGGGTGGGCGAGAACACTGAAGCTTTCTTT. Encoded protein: CSVTGVGENTEAFF.

The chain employs TRBV27 and TRBJ1-1, with unresolved D. This CDR3 has 12 amino acids. Germline lookup yields CDR1 MNHEY and CDR2 SMNVEV (reference sequence). The ends were cut back, 9 bases at V and 5 bases at J, with 13 bases in the middle. CDR3 loop: CASGGVRTEAFF. CDR3 DNA sequence: TGTGCCAGTGGCGGGGTCCGGACTGAAGCTTTCTTT.

This clone came up a few times. The same CDR3 arises from other DNA sequences in this sample as well. The rearrangement uses TRBV13 and TRBJ2-3; no definite D call. V was trimmed by 0 bases and J by 3 bases, leaving 4 bases between them. The germline CDR1 and CDR2 sequences are PRHDT and FYEKMQ (reference sequence). This CDR3 region has 13 residues. In nucleotides, the CDR3 is TGTGCCAGCAGCTTAGGGGGGACAGATACGCAGTATTTT. Its protein is CASSLGGTDTQYF.

This chain links TRBV4-1 with TRBJ2-2; no clear D. CDR3 length equals 12 residues. Germline assignment: CDR1 MGHRA and CDR2 YSYEKL. Trimming removed 4 bases at V and 3 bases at J, with 3 bases between. As DNA, the CDR3 is TGCGCCAGCAGCCCCTACACCGGGGAGCTGTTTTTT. Its translation: CASSPYTGELFF.

The chain employs TRBV4-1 and TRBJ2-7; 7 nucleotides align to TRBD2. V dropped 3 bases and J dropped 3; count of bases not matched to a gene: 8. CDR3 length: 15 residues. The V gene's germline CDR1 is MGHRA and CDR2 YSYEKL. This chain's CDR3 is CASSQEGTILYEQYF. The CDR3 coding sequence is TGCGCCAGCAGCCAGGAAGGGACTATCCTCTACGAGCAGTACTTC.

The rearrangement joins TRBV30 to TRBJ1-6; 7 bases are shared with TRBD1. This CDR3 comprises 14 residues. The ends lost 2 bases at V and 6 bases at J; junction bases unmatched: 4. Germline-derived CDR1 and CDR2 are GTSNPN and SVGIG (reference sequence). The CDR3 reads CAWSTTGFNSPLHF. CDR3 sequence (DNA): TGTGCCTGGAGTACGACAGGGTTTAATTCACCCCTCCACTTT. The full variable domain, rest sourced from reference TRBV30 and TRBJ1-6, is SQTIHQWPATLVQPVGSPLSLECTVEGTSNPNLYWYRQAAGRGLQLLFYSVGIGQISSEVPQNLSASRPQDRQFILSSKKLLLSDSGFYLCAWSTTGFNSPLHFGNGTRLTVT.

The chain links TRBV6-1 to TRBJ2-7; D uncertain. Trimming stripped 7 bases from V and 3 bases from J, with 7 bases between. The CDR3 totals 11 residues. CDR1 and CDR2 (germline): MNHNS, SASEGT. CDR3 nucleotides: TGTGCCAGCATGAAGAGCTACGAGCAGTACTTC. It encodes CASMKSYEQYF.

The J gene is TRBJ2-7, the V gene TRBV7-2; 10 bases align to TRBD1. Losses at the gene ends were 7 bases for V and 4 bases for J; bases not matched to a gene: 7. CDR3 size: 14 residues. The germline V gene encodes CDR1 SGHTA and CDR2 FQGNSA. The CDR3 nucleotides are TGTGCCAGCACCTTGACAGGGGGCGGATACGAGCAGTACTTC. This translates into CASTLTGGGYEQYF.

The CDR3 nucleotides read TGTGCCAGCAGCCTTGACAGGGGTGACTCACCCCTCCACTTT. Encoded protein: CASSLDRGDSPLHF. The chain is built from TRBV5-4 and TRBJ1-6, with 8 bases matching TRBD1. V shed 4 bases and J 10 bases; nucleotides not matched to a gene: 7. Germline-derived CDR1 and CDR2 are SGHNT and YYREEE (reference sequence). The CDR3 runs to 14 residues.

The gene calls are TRBV11-1 and TRBJ1-1; unclear D gene. Trimming pared 2 bases from V and 3 bases from J, leaving 10 bases between. Per germline, CDR1 SGHAT and CDR2 FQDESV (reference sequence). The CDR3 length is 14 residues. For the CDR3, the DNA is TGTGCCAGCAGCTTACTACTTCCGGACACTGAAGCTTTCTTT. Its protein is CASSLLLPDTEAFF.

The chain recombines TRBV4-3 with TRBJ2-7, with D perhaps matching TRBD2 (5 bases). Trimming removed 1 base from V and 4 bases from J, with 11 bases in between. The CDR3 has 14 residues. Germline CDR1 is LGHNA and CDR2 is YSLEER. The CDR3 DNA reads as TGCGCCAGCAGCCAAGCCTCCCCGGGGTACGAGCAGTACTTC. Protein sequence: CASSQASPGYEQYF.

The V call is TRBV7-9, the J call TRBJ2-7; possible D gene TRBD1, 5 bases. V gave up 7 bases and J gave up 5 bases, with 21 bases separating them. Germline loops: CDR1 SEHNR, CDR2 FQNEAQ (reference sequence). The CDR3 has 15 residues. This CDR3 is CASTSQGAVVNEQYF. The CDR3 coding sequence is TGTGCCAGCACCTCCCAAGGGGCCGTTGTGAACGAGCAGTACTTC. The entire variable domain, with the rest obtained from reference TRBV7-9 and TRBJ2-7, is as follows: DTGVSQNPRHKITKRGQNVTFRCDPISEHNRLYWYRQTLGQGPEFLTYFQNEAQLEKSRLLSDRFSAERPKGSFSTLEIQRTEQGDSAMYLCASTSQGAVVNEQYFGPGTRLTVT.

For this clone: This sample also contains other DNA sequences that code for the same CDR3. The chain joins TRBV7-9 to TRBJ2-7; no definite D call. The CDR3 totals 14 residues. Trimming pared 2 bases from V and 0 bases from J, leaving 8 bases between. Germline V gene lookup returns CDR1 SEHNR and CDR2 FQNEAQ (reference sequence). CDR3: CASSLIGPSYEQYF. Here the CDR3 DNA reads TGTGCCAGCAGCTTAATAGGGCCCTCCTACGAGCAGTACTTC. The full variable domain, rest sourced from reference TRBV7-9 and TRBJ2-7, is DTGVSQNPRHKITKRGQNVTFRCDPISEHNRLYWYRQTLGQGPEFLTYFQNEAQLEKSRLLSDRFSAERPKGSFSTLEIQRTEQGDSAMYLCASSLIGPSYEQYFGPGTRLTVT.

This clone was seen just once. The chain carries TRBV7-9 and TRBJ2-7; the D gene is possibly TRBD1 (6 bases). Per the germline V gene, CDR1 is SEHNR and CDR2 is FQNEAQ (reference sequence). V was clipped by 3 bases and J by 3 bases, with 9 bases between them. The CDR3 loop spans 13 amino acids. The CDR3 DNA sequence: TGTGCCAGCAGCTTTACAGGGTACTACGAGCAGTACTTC. Translation: CASSFTGYYEQYF.